These 5 T cell receptor beta chains were sequenced from one sample in a study of neoadjuvant anti-PD-1 for oral cavity cancer. Only in-frame clones appear in the TCRdb table, and some are missing; sequencing was by immunoSEQ multiplex PCR. The sample yields 14,000 to 15,000 clones, more than 65% seen once. This material consisted of PBMCs, taken before nivolumab (anti-PD-1) treatment. The receptor source for this set is a person aged 35-80 years with oral cavity squamous cell carcinoma.

This clone came up once. V gene TRBV5-4 combines with J gene TRBJ2-3; D remains ambiguous. Germline loops: CDR1 SGHNT, CDR2 YYREEE (reference sequence). Trimming left V 4 bases short and J 2 bases short, with 14 bases between. This CDR3 is built from 15 residues. The CDR3 nucleotides are TGTGCCAGCAGCCGCCAGACACGGAACACAGATACGCAGTATTTT. This sequence encodes CASSRQTRNTDTQYF.

This sequence joins TRBV4-1 and TRBJ2-1, with D perhaps TRBD1 (5 bases). CDR3 length equals 16 residues. V lost 1 base to trimming and J lost 4 bases, with 14 bases between them. Per the germline V gene, CDR1 is MGHRA and CDR2 is YSYEKL. The CDR3 sequence is CASSQGWSGPYNEQFF. CDR3 DNA: TGCGCCAGCAGCCAAGGGTGGTCAGGGCCGTACAATGAGCAGTTCTTC.

The J gene is TRBJ2-7, the V gene TRBV30; D is perhaps TRBD1 (6 bases). From germline, CDR1 is GTSNPN and CDR2 SVGIG (reference sequence). The V and J ends lost 3 bases and 5 bases respectively, with 14 bases between them. CDR3 size: 13 residues. CDR3 nucleotide sequence: TGTGCCTGGAGCATTTGGGACACCGACGAGCAGTACTTC. Protein product: CAWSIWDTDEQYF. The full variable domain, in which reference TRBV30 and TRBJ2-7 provide the parts outside the CDR3, is SQTIHQWPATLVQPVGSPLSLECTVEGTSNPNLYWYRQAAGRGLQLLFYSVGIGQISSEVPQNLSASRPQDRQFILSSKKLLLSDSGFYLCAWSIWDTDEQYFGPGTRLTVT.

The gene calls are TRBV19 and TRBJ1-5; no definite D call. There are 13 residues in the CDR3. Trimming pared 9 bases from V and 2 bases from J, leaving 11 bases between. CDR1 and CDR2 (germline): LNHDA, SQIVND (reference sequence). CDR3: CASRRWGNQPQHF. The CDR3 DNA sequence: TGTGCCAGCAGACGGTGGGGCAATCAGCCCCAGCATTTT. The full variable domain, rest sourced from reference TRBV19 and TRBJ1-5, is DGGITQSPKYLFRKEGQNVTLSCEQNLNHDAMYWYRQDPGQGLRLIYYSQIVNDFQKGDIAEGYSVSREKKESFPLTVTSAQKNPTAFYLCASRRWGNQPQHFGDGTRLSIL.

The CDR3 here is CASSQEGSGHSYEQYF. The CDR3 nucleotides read TGCGCCAGCAGCCAAGAGGGGAGCGGGCACTCCTACGAGCAGTACTTC. The V gene is TRBV4-1, the J gene TRBJ2-7, with D perhaps matching TRBD2 (6 bases). V was trimmed by 0 bases and J by 0 bases, leaving 12 bases between them. Looked up from germline, CDR1 is MGHRA and CDR2 is YSYEKL. The CDR3 sequence is 16 residues long.